What follows are 11 T cell receptor beta chains derived from one specimen sequenced in a study of post-analysis software for immune sequencing data. General study points: Roughly five TRBV segments appeared more often in patients than in controls, and TRBV5-6, TRBV5-1 and TRBV20-1 were among these.

TCR beta cDNA libraries included unique molecular identifiers. TCRdb passed the PCR reads through MiXCR, listing each CDR3 protein once. Among hundreds of thousands of distinct CDR3 sequences listed, about 27% were seen once. These receptors' antigens are unknown. The specimen was blood. These receptors were obtained from a girl aged 5 to 17 with multiple sclerosis.

This clonotype was detected only a few times. The J gene is TRBJ2-5, the V gene TRBV20-1; D call uncertain. V shed 6 bases and J shed 5 bases, with 16 bases lying between them. This CDR3 has 13 residues. Germline values: CDR1 DFQATT, CDR2 SNEGSKA (reference sequence). CDR3 nucleotides: TGCAGTGCCAGGCCGGGTGGCACGGAGACCCAGTACTTC. It is translated as CSARPGGTETQYF.

This chain connects TRBV18 to TRBJ2-7; a weak D match, TRBD2 (6 bases). The V and J ends lost 3 bases and 4 bases respectively, with 13 bases between them. Looked up from germline, CDR1 is KGHSH and CDR2 is LQKENI. This CDR3 spans 14 amino acids. The CDR3 DNA reads TGTGCCAGCTCACCCCTGGAGGGTGGATACGAGCAGTACTTC. It codes for CASSPLEGGYEQYF.

The chain joins TRBV3-1 to TRBJ1-1; D possibly corresponds to TRBD1 (6 bases). Trimming stripped 8 bases from V and 2 bases from J, with 24 bases between. CDR3 length equals 17 residues. Per the germline V gene, CDR1 is LGHDT and CDR2 is YNNKEL (reference sequence). The CDR3 nucleotides read TGTGCCAGCCGGAGATCGGGGGGCACTTTTACCAACACTGAAGCTTTCTTT. Translated: CASRRSGGTFTNTEAFF.

The chain employs TRBV4-1 and TRBJ2-5; TRBD2 aligns across 10 bases. Losses at the gene ends were 4 bases for V and 2 bases for J; bases not matched to a gene: 7. CDR1 MGHRA and CDR2 YSYEKL come from the germline V gene. CDR3 size: 16 residues. This CDR3 reads CASSPLGAGGQETQYF. DNA for the CDR3: TGCGCCAGCAGCCCACTAGGAGCGGGAGGGCAAGAGACCCAGTACTTC.

Points on this clonotype: A much more abundant neighbour one base away suggests this may be a read error. The CDR3 carries no conserved terminal phenylalanine or tryptophan, so it likely arises from a read error. This rearrangement joins TRBV29-1 to TRBJ2-7; D possibly corresponds to TRBD1 (5 bases). Trimming removed 6 bases at V and 3 bases at J, with 9 bases between. The CDR3 extends over 11 amino acids. Germline CDR1 and CDR2: SQVTM and ANQGSEA. CDR3 nucleotide sequence: TGCAGCGTCGCCGACAGCTACGAGCAGTACTCC. Protein product: CSVADSYEQYS.

This sequence joins TRBV6-2 or TRBV6-3 and TRBJ1-2; tentatively, D is TRBD1 (5 bases). From germline, CDR1 is MNHEY and CDR2 SVGEGT. Between the trimmed V and J ends, which lost 2 bases and 8 bases, there was a span of 18 bases. The CDR3 runs to 15 residues. CDR3 amino acids: CASSYLTRDLGGYTF. As DNA, the CDR3 is TGTGCCAGCAGTTACCTAACACGGGACCTAGGAGGCTACACCTTC.

V gene TRBV20-1 combines with J gene TRBJ2-5; weak D call: TRBD1 (5 bases). Matching the DNA end better, TRBJ2-7 makes the J call doubtful. Per the germline V gene, CDR1 is DFQATT and CDR2 is SNEGSKA (reference sequence). This CDR3 is 14 amino acids long. CDR3 coding DNA: TGCAGTGCTAGAGATTATCGCCAGGGAAACGAGCAGTACTTC. Protein product: CSARDYRQGNEQYF.

The V and J genes are TRBV24-1 and TRBJ2-2; no clear D. V shed 0 bases and J shed 3 bases, with 1 base lying between them. The CDR3 contains 13 residues. Germline lookup yields CDR1 KGHDR and CDR2 SFDVKD. In DNA, the CDR3 is TGTGCCACCAGTGATTTGTACACCGGGGAGCTGTTTTTT. Translated, it gives CATSDLYTGELFF.

The genes are TRBV9 and TRBJ2-5; D perhaps matches TRBD1 (6 bases). Trimming took 0 bases from V and 3 from J, leaving 15 bases between them. This CDR3 comprises 16 residues. Germline V gene sequence: CDR1 SGDLS, CDR2 YYNGEE. CDR3 residues: CASSVAGRGYKETQYF. CDR3 DNA: TGTGCCAGCAGCGTAGCGGGCAGGGGTTATAAAGAGACCCAGTACTTC.

The V call is TRBV3-1, the J call TRBJ2-1; 12 bases match TRBD2. The CDR3 runs 16 residues. Germline-derived CDR1 and CDR2 are LGHDT and YNNKEL (reference sequence). The J segment lost 7 bases and the V segment lost 4 bases, leaving 8 bases of the junction unmatched. The CDR3 reads CASSPVTSGRPNEQFF. CDR3 bases: TGTGCCAGCAGCCCCGTGACTAGCGGGAGACCGAATGAGCAGTTCTTC.

This clonotype was seen more than once but under ten times. The chain joins TRBV6-9 to TRBJ2-1; 9 bases match TRBD2. Germline-derived CDR1 and CDR2 are MNHGY and SVAAGI. V trimming: 2 bases; J trimming: 8 bases; junction bases outside the gene matches: 7. This CDR3 spans 15 amino acids. CDR3 in DNA: TGTGCCAGCAGTTATACGGCTAGCGGGATCTATGAGCAGTTCTTC. Residues: CASSYTASGIYEQFF.